The clone carrying this T cell receptor beta chain was observed many times. Germline CDR1 and CDR2: SGHKS and YYEKEE (reference sequence). The CDR3 runs 16 residues. V dropped 4 bases and J dropped 4; count of bases not matched to a gene: 6. The data stem from a study of prognosis after radiotherapy for stage I lung cancer. Genomic DNA yielded TCR beta CDR3, amplified by two-round multiplex PCR. Round-one PCR had primers specific to each TRBV and TRBJ gene. TCRdb recomputed calls from the multiplex PCR reads with MiXCR, one row per CDR3 protein. The sample lists 25,000 to 35,000 distinct CDR3 sequences; 42% were seen once.

This TCR derives from a donor aged 50 or older with non-small cell lung cancer. The chain joins TRBV5-5 to TRBJ1-6; TRBD1 matches 9 bases. The sequencing used PBMCs, collected before or after stereotactic body radiation therapy (not recorded which). The CDR3 coding sequence is TGTGCCAGCAGCGAATCGGACAGGGGATATAATTCACCCCTCCACTTT. Encoded protein: CASSESDRGYNSPLHF.